These T cell receptor beta chains were read from a single sample in a study of cytomegalovirus exposure and HLA in healthy donors. Clones were sequenced by immunoSEQ multiplex PCR, and TCRdb holds only the in-frame ones, with some missing. The sample shows around 140,000 clones, 65% to 85% of them seen only once. The material sequenced was PBMCs. The receptors here all came from a male donor in good health and CMV-seronegative. The CDR3 runs from the conserved cysteine through the conserved F or W. A D gene is named only where the DNA matches it firmly.

V gene	CDR3 length	D gene	J gene	CDR3 protein
TRBV18	15	TRBD1	TRBJ1-2	CASSPRQGARYGYTF
TRBV30	13	NA	TRBJ1-2	CAWSLDAGYGYTF
TRBV11-2	14	NA	TRBJ2-6	CASSLDVGANVLTF
TRBV7-9	15	NA	TRBJ1-6	CASSLQATANSPLHF
TRBV6-1	17	TRBD1	TRBJ1-5	CASSESRQGISNQPQHF
TRBV19	18	TRBD1	TRBJ1-5	CASSTPGTGGGGRQPQHF
TRBV5-1	12	TRBD1	TRBJ1-2	CASSLDRGPLAF
TRBV11-2	14	TRBD2	TRBJ2-7	CASRPLAGEYEQYF
TRBV9	16	TRBD2	TRBJ2-2	CASSAIAGGYTGELFF
TRBV5-1	15	NA	TRBJ2-2	CASKTSTKNTGELFF
TRBV4-3	15	TRBD1	TRBJ2-3	CASSQLTGSSDTQYF
TRBV5-4	16	TRBD2	TRBJ2-3	CASSLDGEGSTDTQYF
TRBV9	14	NA	TRBJ2-5	CASSVGQGLETQYF
TRBV19	14	NA	NA	CASSLRDGAQPQYF
TRBV29-1	13	TRBD2	TRBJ2-5	CSALRTSGETQYF
TRBV18	16	TRBD1	TRBJ1-2	CASSSILRDRAYGYTF